The present TCR beta chain was sequenced within a study of CD8 T cells in ankylosing spondylitis. General study results and limits: Enrichment of disease-linked clones was reportedly significant in matched ankylosing spondylitis synovial fluid.

TCRdb passed the 5' RACE reads through MiXCR, listing each CDR3 protein once. The data show roughly 250,000 distinct CDR3 sequences, with approximately 9% seen just once and around 6.8% held by the top ten. The V gene end was trimmed by 3 bases and the J gene end by 6 bases; junction bases not matched to a gene: 15. In germline, CDR1 is SGHDT, CDR2 YYEEEE. CDR3 length equals 16 residues. This clonotype appeared many times. Its antigen is currently unknown. The clonotype comes from a male donor with ankylosing spondylitis or in good health (not recorded which). The rearrangement uses TRBV5-6 and TRBJ2-7, with TRBD1 matching over 7 bases. Source material: blood, either unsorted or a sorted T cell fraction (not recorded which). The CDR3 is CASSSATGLTWIEQYF. CDR3 bases: TGTGCCAGCAGCTCAGCGACAGGGTTAACGTGGATCGAGCAGTACTTC.